The clone carrying this T cell receptor beta chain was observed a handful of times. Its target is unknown. This specimen belongs to a study of chemoradiotherapy in HPV16-positive cancers. Findings and limits, study-wide: Candidate HPV-specific clones and E7-related TCR motifs grew in tumor during treatment. Better recurrence-free survival went with HPV-responsive T-cell expansion in HPV16-positive patients.

The repertoire was sequenced with immunoSEQ multiplex PCR; TCRdb's copy has only in-frame clones and lacks some. The sample holds about 12,000 clones, roughly 78% seen once. This clonotype was obtained from a human donor with HPV-associated anogenital cancer. This sample was gathered from a patient who underwent chemoradiotherapy.

The chain's CDR3 is CASSTGVRAGGEKLFF. CDR3 sequence (DNA): TGCGCCAGCAGCACAGGGGTGCGGGCTGGAGGAGAAAAACTGTTTTTT. The chain employs TRBV10-1 and TRBJ1-4; TRBD1 matches 7 bases. With 6 bases clipped from V and 8 bases from J, the junction kept 15 bases outside the gene matches. Germline V gene data show CDR1 as WNHNN and CDR2 as SYGVQD (reference sequence). CDR3 length: 16 amino acids.